The rows below give T cell receptor beta chains drawn from one sample of a study of blood T cell repertoires in COVID-19. The method was immunoSEQ multiplex PCR; TCRdb's version includes in-frame clones alone and lacks a portion of them. The sample records 45,000 to 50,000 clones, roughly four fifths being singletons. The sequenced material came from peripheral blood. All receptors derive from a man aged 35-49 years with acute or convalescent COVID-19. Both conserved end residues are part of each CDR3. Each record gives: clone size, V gene, J gene, D gene, CDR3 length, CDR3 protein, CDR3 DNA. D genes are given only for firm matches. Clone size is given for some rows only: seen once, a few or many times, or a class if the clone is expanded.

abundance: -; v_gene: TRBV5-6; j_gene: TRBJ2-3; d_gene: -; len: 14; CDR3aa: CASTHAGTTDTQYF; CDR3nt: TGTGCCAGCACCCATGCGGGGACCACAGATACGCAGTATTTT
abundance: -; v_gene: TRBV24-1; j_gene: TRBJ2-5; d_gene: TRBD1; len: 17; CDR3aa: CATSDLGTGGESETQYF; CDR3nt: TGTGCCACCAGTGATTTAGGGACAGGGGGAGAATCGGAGACCCAGTACTTC
abundance: -; v_gene: TRBV2; j_gene: TRBJ1-4; d_gene: TRBD1; len: 13; CDR3aa: CADRQGSNEKLFF; CDR3nt: TGTGCCGACCGACAGGGGTCGAATGAAAAACTGTTTTTT
abundance: -; v_gene: TRBV4-1; j_gene: TRBJ1-6; d_gene: -; len: 16; CDR3aa: CASSHADRDYNSPLHF; CDR3nt: TGCGCCAGCAGCCACGCGGACAGAGACTATAATTCACCCCTCCACTTT
abundance: -; v_gene: TRBV5-5; j_gene: TRBJ2-5; d_gene: -; len: 13; CDR3aa: CASSQGWKETQYF; CDR3nt: TGTGCCAGCAGTCAGGGGTGGAAAGAGACCCAGTACTTC
abundance: medium-sized; v_gene: TRBV2; j_gene: TRBJ2-7; d_gene: -; len: 11; CDR3aa: CASRRTYEQYF; CDR3nt: TGTGCCAGCAGGCGTACCTACGAGCAGTACTTC
abundance: once; v_gene: TRBV11-2; j_gene: TRBJ1-2; d_gene: TRBD1; len: 16; CDR3aa: CASSLDAGTGVYGYTF; CDR3nt: TGTGCCAGCAGCTTAGACGCTGGGACAGGGGTCTATGGCTACACCTTC
abundance: -; v_gene: TRBV5-1; j_gene: TRBJ2-5; d_gene: -; len: 14; CDR3aa: CASSEQGLQETQYF; CDR3nt: TGCGCCAGCAGCGAACAGGGCTTACAAGAGACCCAGTACTTC
abundance: few; v_gene: TRBV5-1; j_gene: TRBJ2-7; d_gene: TRBD1; len: 13; CDR3aa: CASRPGQTYEQYF; CDR3nt: TGCGCCAGCAGACCGGGACAGACCTACGAGCAGTACTTC
abundance: -; v_gene: TRBV5-6; j_gene: TRBJ2-7; d_gene: -; len: 12; CDR3aa: CASSPGSYEQYF; CDR3nt: TGTGCCAGCAGCCCAGGGTCCTACGAGCAGTACTTC
abundance: -; v_gene: TRBV18; j_gene: TRBJ2-5; d_gene: TRBD2; len: 11; CDR3aa: CASSPSGAQYF; CDR3nt: TGTGCCAGCTCACCCAGCGGGGCCCAGTACTTC
abundance: few; v_gene: TRBV3-1/TRBV3-2; j_gene: TRBJ2-4; d_gene: -; len: 17; CDR3aa: CASSQKRGGGVVNIQYF; CDR3nt: TGTGCCAGCAGCCAAAAGAGAGGTGGCGGGGTGGTAAACATTCAGTACTTC
abundance: -; v_gene: TRBV6-5; j_gene: TRBJ1-5; d_gene: TRBD1; len: 13; CDR3aa: CASSYDRDQPQHF; CDR3nt: TGTGCCAGCAGTTACGACAGGGATCAGCCCCAGCATTTT
abundance: once; v_gene: TRBV10-1; j_gene: TRBJ1-5; d_gene: -; len: 13; CDR3aa: CASSESGGVGQHF; CDR3nt: TGCGCCAGCAGTGAATCGGGAGGGGTCGGCCAGCATTTT
abundance: once; v_gene: TRBV9; j_gene: TRBJ1-1; d_gene: TRBD1; len: 18; CDR3aa: CASSEQAFNRDRITEAFF; CDR3nt: TGTGCCAGCAGCGAACAAGCTTTCAACCGGGACAGAATTACTGAAGCTTTCTTT
abundance: once; v_gene: TRBV16; j_gene: TRBJ2-7; d_gene: TRBD1; len: 15; CDR3aa: CASSPRDRVPYEQYF; CDR3nt: TGTGCCAGCAGCCCCCGGGACAGGGTTCCCTACGAGCAGTACTTC
abundance: once; v_gene: TRBV5-1; j_gene: TRBJ1-1; d_gene: -; len: 14; CDR3aa: CASSVLQGNTEAFF; CDR3nt: TGCGCCAGCAGCGTTTTACAGGGGAACACTGAAGCTTTCTTT
abundance: -; v_gene: TRBV6-5; j_gene: TRBJ1-4; d_gene: TRBD1; len: 15; CDR3aa: CASRSNRGSNEKLFF; CDR3nt: TGTGCCAGCAGAAGCAACAGGGGTTCTAATGAAAAACTGTTTTTT
abundance: -; v_gene: TRBV4-3; j_gene: TRBJ2-2; d_gene: -; len: 17; CDR3aa: CASSQDLRQGNTGELFF; CDR3nt: TGCGCCAGCAGCCAAGATCTTCGGCAGGGAAACACCGGGGAGCTGTTTTTT
abundance: -; v_gene: TRBV18; j_gene: TRBJ1-1; d_gene: -; len: 14; CDR3aa: CASSQGGGNTEAFF; CDR3nt: TGTGCCAGCTCACAGGGAGGGGGGAACACTGAAGCTTTCTTT
abundance: -; v_gene: TRBV6-5; j_gene: TRBJ1-1; d_gene: -; len: 14; CDR3aa: CASSSPGENTEAFF; CDR3nt: TGTGCCAGCAGCTCACCCGGAGAAAACACTGAAGCTTTCTTT